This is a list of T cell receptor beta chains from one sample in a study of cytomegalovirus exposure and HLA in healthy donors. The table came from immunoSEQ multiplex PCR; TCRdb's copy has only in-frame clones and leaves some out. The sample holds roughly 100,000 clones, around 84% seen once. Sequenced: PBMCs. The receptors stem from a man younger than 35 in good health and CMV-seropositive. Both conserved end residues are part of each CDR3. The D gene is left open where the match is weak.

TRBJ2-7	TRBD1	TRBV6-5	CASSEPGQVNEQYF
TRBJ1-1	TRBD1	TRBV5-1	CASSSTPTGMATEAFF
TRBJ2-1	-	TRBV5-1	CASSLEFRYELLDYNEQFF
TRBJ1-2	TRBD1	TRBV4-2	CASSQPTGTENYGYTF
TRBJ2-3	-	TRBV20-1	CSAHRDTQYF
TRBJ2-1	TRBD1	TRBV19	CASSRDREKDEQFF
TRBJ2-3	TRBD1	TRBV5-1	CASSLGRGLDTQYF
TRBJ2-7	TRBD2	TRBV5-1	CASSLTAGGYEQYF
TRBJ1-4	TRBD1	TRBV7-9	CASRPGQGASEKLFF
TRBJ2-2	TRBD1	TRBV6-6	CASSGQGANTGELFF
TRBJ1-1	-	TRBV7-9	CASSLATADTEAFF
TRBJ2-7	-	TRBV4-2	CASSQDRARESYEQYF
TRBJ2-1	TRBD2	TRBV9	CASSVGGRDYNEQFF
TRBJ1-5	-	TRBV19	CASSALGGGNQPQHF
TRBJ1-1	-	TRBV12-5	CASGHPDRNTEAFF
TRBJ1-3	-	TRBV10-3	CAISLATGNTIYF
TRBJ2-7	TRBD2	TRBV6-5	CASSYSLAVDSYEQYF
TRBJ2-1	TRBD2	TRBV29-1	CSVLAGEAYNEQFF
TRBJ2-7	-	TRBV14	CASSQVGATYEQYF
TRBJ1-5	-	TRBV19	CASSMRGEQPQHF
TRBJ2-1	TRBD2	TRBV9	CASTPLAGGLNEQFF
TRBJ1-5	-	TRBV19	CASSMRSQPQHF
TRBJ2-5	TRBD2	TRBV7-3	CASSLRLGGSGGETQYF
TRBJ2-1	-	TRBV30	CAWSGQYNEQFF
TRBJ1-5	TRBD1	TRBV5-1	CASSPGQGYQPQHF
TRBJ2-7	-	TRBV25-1	CASNGQRTYEQYF
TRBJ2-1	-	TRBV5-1	CASSPSPFSYNEQFF
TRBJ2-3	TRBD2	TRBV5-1	CASSTGGGADTQYF
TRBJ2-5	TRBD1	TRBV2	CASSANRGAGETQYF
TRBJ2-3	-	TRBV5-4	CASSSSDTQYF
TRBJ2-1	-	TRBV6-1	CASSEVGGSYNEQFF
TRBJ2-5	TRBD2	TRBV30	CAWRLAAASTQYF
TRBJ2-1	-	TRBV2	CASTPRNEQFF
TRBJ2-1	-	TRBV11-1	CASSSQIGSEGEQFF
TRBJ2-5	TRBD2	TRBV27	CASSPLTSGREETQYF
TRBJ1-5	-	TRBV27	CASSWGGNQPQHF
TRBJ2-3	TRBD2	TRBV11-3	CASAPLAGGNTDTQYF
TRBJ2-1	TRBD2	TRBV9	CASSAGTRDNEQFF
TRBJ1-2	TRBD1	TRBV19	CASSRTGSYGYTF
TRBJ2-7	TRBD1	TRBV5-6	CASSFIGTGWDEQYF
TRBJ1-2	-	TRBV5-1	CASSLGGGGRGYTF
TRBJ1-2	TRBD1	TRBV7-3	CASSPGQGYGYTF
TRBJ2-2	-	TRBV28	CASRFGRRYTGELFF
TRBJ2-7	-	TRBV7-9	CASSLGGQSSYEQYF
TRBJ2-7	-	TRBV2	CASSTQRTYEQYF
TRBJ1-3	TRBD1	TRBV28	CASRTQGSGNTIYF
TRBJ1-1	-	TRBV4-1	CASRNRVENTEAFF